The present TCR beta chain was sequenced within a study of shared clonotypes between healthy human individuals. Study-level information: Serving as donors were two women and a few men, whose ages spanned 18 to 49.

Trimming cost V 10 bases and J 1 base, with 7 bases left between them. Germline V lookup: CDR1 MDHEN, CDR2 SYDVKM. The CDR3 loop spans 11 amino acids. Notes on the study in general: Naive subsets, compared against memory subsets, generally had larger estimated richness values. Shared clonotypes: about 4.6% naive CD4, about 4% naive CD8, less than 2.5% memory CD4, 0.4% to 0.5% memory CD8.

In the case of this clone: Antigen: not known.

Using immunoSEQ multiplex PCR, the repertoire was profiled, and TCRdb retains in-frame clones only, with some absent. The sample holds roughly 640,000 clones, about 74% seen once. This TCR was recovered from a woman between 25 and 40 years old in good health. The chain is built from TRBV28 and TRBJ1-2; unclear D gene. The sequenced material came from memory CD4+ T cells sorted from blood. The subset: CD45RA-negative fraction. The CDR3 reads CAITNNYGYTF. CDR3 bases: TGTGCCATCACGAATAACTATGGCTACACCTTC.